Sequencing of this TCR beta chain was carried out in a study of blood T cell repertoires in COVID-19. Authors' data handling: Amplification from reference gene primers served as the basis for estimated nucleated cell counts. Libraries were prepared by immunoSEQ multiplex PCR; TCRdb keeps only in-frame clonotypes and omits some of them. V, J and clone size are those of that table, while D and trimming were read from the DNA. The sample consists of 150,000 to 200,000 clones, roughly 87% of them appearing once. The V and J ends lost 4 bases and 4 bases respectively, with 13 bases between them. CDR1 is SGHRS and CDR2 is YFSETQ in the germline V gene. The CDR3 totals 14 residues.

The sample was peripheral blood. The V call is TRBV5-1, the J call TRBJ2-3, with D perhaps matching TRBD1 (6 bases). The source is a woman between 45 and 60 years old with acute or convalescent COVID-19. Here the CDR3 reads CASSPGQISDTQYF. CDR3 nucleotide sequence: TGCGCCAGCAGCCCGGGACAAATATCAGATACGCAGTATTTT.